A single sample is the source of the 9 T cell receptor beta chains below, sequenced in a study of T cell changes during pregnancy in multiple sclerosis. The assay was immunoSEQ multiplex PCR, and TCRdb's table has in-frame clones only and misses some. Altogether tens of thousands of clones are present, more than 90% being singletons, with the ten largest covering more than 1.5%. This specimen consisted of peripheral blood, obtained in the first trimester of pregnancy. The receptors were sampled from a female donor with multiple sclerosis, enrolled in a pregnancy study.

The CDR3 sequence is CASSSLLAGGLETQYF. CDR3 DNA: TGTGCCAGCAGCTCCTTACTAGCGGGAGGGCTAGAGACCCAGTACTTC. The chain carries TRBV5-6 and TRBJ2-5, with TRBD2 matching 13 bases. Trimming cost V 3 bases and J 4 bases; bases outside gene matches: 6. The V gene's germline CDR1 is SGHDT and CDR2 YYEEEE. The CDR3 is made up of 16 amino acids.

The rearrangement links TRBV16 to TRBJ2-4; 9 bases match TRBD1. Losses at the gene ends were 4 bases for V and 4 bases for J; bases not matched to a gene: 2. CDR3 length: 14 residues. Germline lookup yields CDR1 KGHSY and CDR2 FQNENV. CDR3 in DNA: TGTGCCAGCAGCCGCGGGACAGGGAAAAACATTCAGTACTTC. It translates to CASSRGTGKNIQYF.

The V and J genes are TRBV29-1 and TRBJ2-7, with 8 nucleotides matching TRBD1. The CDR3 has 13 residues. V shed 6 bases, J shed 2 bases, and the junction held 6 bases outside the gene matches. The germline gives CDR1 SQVTM, CDR2 ANQGSEA. As DNA, the CDR3 is TGCAGCGTAGAGACAGGGGCCGCCTACGAGCAGTACTTC. This translates into CSVETGAAYEQYF.

The rearrangement links TRBV6-7 to TRBJ2-7; TRBD2 aligns across 10 bases. TRBV6-7 is treated as an ORF (open reading frame) with a function not yet certain. The V segment lost 4 bases and the J segment 4 bases; nucleotides outside the gene matches: 13. This CDR3 is 17 amino acids long. CDR3 region: CASSSTLWGLAIYEQYF. In DNA, the CDR3 is TGTGCCAGCAGTTCCACTTTGTGGGGACTAGCGATTTACGAGCAGTACTTC.

This clone was counted once. The chain uses TRBV9 and TRBJ1-2; 7 bases agree with TRBD1. The V and J ends lost 4 bases and 1 base, in that order; junction bases with no gene match: 16. This CDR3 spans 18 amino acids. Germline assignment: CDR1 SGDLS and CDR2 YYNGEE. CDR3 nucleotide sequence: TGTGCCAGCAGCCCACAGCCGGAGACAGGGAGCCTTAACTATGGCTACACCTTC. This translates into CASSPQPETGSLNYGYTF.

This chain uses TRBV6-5 with TRBJ1-1; D uncertain. V lost 1 base to trimming and J lost 1 base, with 10 bases between them. Germline CDR1 is MNHEY and CDR2 is SVGAGI. The CDR3 covers 15 residues. CDR3 coding DNA: TGTGCCAGCAGTTACTTCGGTACGGGGAACACTGAAGCTTTCTTT. This gives the protein CASSYFGTGNTEAFF.

V and J are TRBV2 and TRBJ2-7, with D possibly matching TRBD1 (5 bases). CDR1 SNHLY and CDR2 FYNNEI come from the germline V gene. The CDR3 consists of 14 residues. V was clipped by 7 bases and J by 2 bases, with 15 bases between them. DNA for the CDR3: TGTGCCAGCACTCTCAGGGTGGGTCCCTACGAGCAGTACTTC. Its translation is CASTLRVGPYEQYF.

This sequence joins TRBV11-2 and TRBJ2-7, with 9 positions matching TRBD2. The germline CDR1 and CDR2 sequences are SGHAT and FQNNGV. The CDR3 sequence is 14 residues long. The V segment lost 4 bases and the J segment 7 bases; nucleotides outside the gene matches: 8. CDR3 coding DNA: TGTGCCAGCAGCTCAATAGCGGGAGTTGGGGAGCAGTACTTC. The encoded protein is CASSSIAGVGEQYF.

The gene calls are TRBV2 and TRBJ2-3; 7 bases are a match to TRBD2. The V and J ends lost 7 bases and 13 bases, in that order; junction bases with no gene match: 14. The V gene's germline CDR1 is SNHLY and CDR2 FYNNEI. This CDR3 region has 13 residues. CDR3 in amino acids: CASTVLSGFPEYF. Written as DNA, the CDR3 is TGTGCCAGCACCGTCCTTAGCGGGTTCCCTGAGTATTTT.